This TCR beta chain was recorded in a study of PD-1 blockade in classical Hodgkin lymphoma. CDR1 is MNHEY and CDR2 is SVGAGI in the germline V gene. V was clipped by 0 bases and J by 2 bases, with 4 bases between them. There are 13 residues in the CDR3. General study points: Partial responders and progressors had significantly lower baseline TCR diversity.

Using immunoSEQ multiplex PCR, the repertoire was profiled, and TCRdb retains in-frame clones only, with some absent. The sample includes 46,000 or so clones, roughly 90% of them seen just once. All patients experienced relapse after autologous stem cell transplantation, and brentuximab vedotin exposure was variable. A word on this clone: What it binds is unknown.

The sample in question was peripheral blood mononuclear cells (PBMCs), obtained at baseline. This sequence was found in a human donor with classical Hodgkin lymphoma. This chain joins TRBV6-5 and TRBJ2-5; no firm D call. The CDR3 DNA reads as TGTGCCAGCAGTTACTCGACTCAAGAGACCCAGTACTTC. This gives the protein CASSYSTQETQYF.